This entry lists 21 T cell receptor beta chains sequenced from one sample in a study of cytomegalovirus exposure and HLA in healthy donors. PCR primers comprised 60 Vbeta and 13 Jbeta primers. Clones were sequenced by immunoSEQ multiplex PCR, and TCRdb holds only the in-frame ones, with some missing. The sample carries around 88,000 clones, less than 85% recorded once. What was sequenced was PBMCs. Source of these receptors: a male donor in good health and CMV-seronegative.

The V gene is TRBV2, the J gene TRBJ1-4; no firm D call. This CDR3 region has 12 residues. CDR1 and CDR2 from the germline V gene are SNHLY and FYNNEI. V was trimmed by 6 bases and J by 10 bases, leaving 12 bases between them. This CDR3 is CASRLELGKLFF. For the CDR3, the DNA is TGTGCCAGCAGATTAGAGCTTGGAAAACTGTTTTTT.

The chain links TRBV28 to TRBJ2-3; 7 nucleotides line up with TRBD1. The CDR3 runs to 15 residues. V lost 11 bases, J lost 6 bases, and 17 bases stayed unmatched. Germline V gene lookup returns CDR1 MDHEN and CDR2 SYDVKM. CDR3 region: CAVRSGTAISDTQYF. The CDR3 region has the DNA TGTGCCGTAAGATCCGGGACAGCCATATCCGATACGCAGTATTTT.

The CDR3 loop is CASLPTGQSGTDTQYF. In DNA form, the CDR3 reads TGTGCCTCGCTCCCGACAGGGCAAAGTGGCACAGATACGCAGTATTTT. This rearrangement joins TRBV28 to TRBJ2-3, with 7 bases that match TRBD1. V was pared by 11 bases and J by 1 base, with 15 bases of the junction left unmatched. Germline V gene data show CDR1 as MDHEN and CDR2 as SYDVKM. The CDR3 is made up of 16 amino acids.

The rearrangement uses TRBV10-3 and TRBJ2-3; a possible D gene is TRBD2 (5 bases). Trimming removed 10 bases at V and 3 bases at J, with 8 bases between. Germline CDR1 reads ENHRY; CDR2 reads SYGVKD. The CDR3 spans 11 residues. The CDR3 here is CANGITDTQYF. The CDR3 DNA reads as TGTGCCAACGGGATAACAGATACGCAGTATTTT.

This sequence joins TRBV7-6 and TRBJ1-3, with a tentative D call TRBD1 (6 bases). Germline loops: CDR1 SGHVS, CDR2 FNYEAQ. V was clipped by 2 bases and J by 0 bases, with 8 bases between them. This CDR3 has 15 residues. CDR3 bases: TGTGCCAGCAGCTTACAGGGGAGCTCTGGAAACACCATATATTTT. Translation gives CASSLQGSSGNTIYF.

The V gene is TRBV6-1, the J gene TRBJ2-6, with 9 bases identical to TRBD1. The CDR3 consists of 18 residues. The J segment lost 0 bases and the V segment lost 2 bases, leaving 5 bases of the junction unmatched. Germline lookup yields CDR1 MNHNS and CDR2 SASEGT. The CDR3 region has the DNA TGTGCCAGCAGTGAACTTGTGACAGGGGGCTCTGGGGCCAACGTCCTGACTTTC. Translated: CASSELVTGGSGANVLTF.

The CDR3 sequence is CASLGTSWNTGELFF. The CDR3 DNA is TGTGCCAGCCTCGGGACTAGCTGGAACACCGGGGAGCTGTTTTTT. The chain joins TRBV28 to TRBJ2-2; 9 nucleotides line up with TRBD2. There are 15 residues in the CDR3. J lost 1 base, V lost 8 bases, and 5 bases had no gene match. Germline-derived CDR1 and CDR2 are MDHEN and SYDVKM.

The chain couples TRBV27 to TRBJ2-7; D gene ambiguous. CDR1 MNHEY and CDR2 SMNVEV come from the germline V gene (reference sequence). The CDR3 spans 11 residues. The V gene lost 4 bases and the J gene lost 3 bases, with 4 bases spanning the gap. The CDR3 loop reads CASSSIYEQYF. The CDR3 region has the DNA TGTGCCAGCAGTTCCATCTACGAGCAGTACTTC.

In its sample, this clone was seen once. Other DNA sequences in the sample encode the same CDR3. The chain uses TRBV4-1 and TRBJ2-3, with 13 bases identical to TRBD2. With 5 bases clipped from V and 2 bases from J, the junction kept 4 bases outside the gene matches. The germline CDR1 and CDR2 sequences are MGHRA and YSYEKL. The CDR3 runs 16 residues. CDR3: CASSLGTSGVTDTQYF. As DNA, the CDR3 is TGCGCCAGCAGCTTGGGGACTAGCGGGGTCACAGATACGCAGTATTTT.

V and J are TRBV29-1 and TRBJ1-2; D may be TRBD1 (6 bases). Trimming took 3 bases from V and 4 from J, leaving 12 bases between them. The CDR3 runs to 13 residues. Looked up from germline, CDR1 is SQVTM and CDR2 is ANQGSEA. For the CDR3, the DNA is TGCAGCGTTGATTTCACCAGGGGCTATGGCTACACCTTC. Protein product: CSVDFTRGYGYTF.

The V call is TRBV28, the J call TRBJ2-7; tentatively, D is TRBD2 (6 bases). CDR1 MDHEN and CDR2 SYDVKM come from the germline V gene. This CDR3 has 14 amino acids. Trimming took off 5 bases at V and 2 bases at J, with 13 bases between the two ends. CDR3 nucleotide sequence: TGTGCCAGCAGTGGGCCAGGGAGGCCCTACGAGCAGTACTTC. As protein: CASSGPGRPYEQYF.

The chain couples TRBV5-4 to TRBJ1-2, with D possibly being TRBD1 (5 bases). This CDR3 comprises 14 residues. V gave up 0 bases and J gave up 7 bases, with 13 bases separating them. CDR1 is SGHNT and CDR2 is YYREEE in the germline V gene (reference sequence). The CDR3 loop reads CASSLVTGGVGYTF. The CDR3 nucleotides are TGTGCCAGCAGCTTGGTAACAGGAGGGGTTGGCTACACCTTC.

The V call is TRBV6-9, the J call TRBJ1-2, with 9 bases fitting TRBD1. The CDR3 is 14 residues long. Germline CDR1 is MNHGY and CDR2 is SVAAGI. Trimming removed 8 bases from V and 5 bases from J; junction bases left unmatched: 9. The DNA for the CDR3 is TGTGCCAGCCTCAAGGACAGGGGCCCTTATGGCTACACCTTC. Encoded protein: CASLKDRGPYGYTF.

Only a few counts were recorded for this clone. The CDR3 DNA reads as TGTGCCAGCAGCCGGGGGGGACGGGCAGAGACCCAGTACTTC. This translates into CASSRGGRAETQYF. The chain employs TRBV7-9 and TRBJ2-5; 8 nucleotides match TRBD2. This CDR3 region has 14 residues. Germline CDR1 and CDR2: SEHNR and FQNEAQ (reference sequence). J lost 4 bases, V lost 5 bases, and 6 bases had no gene match.

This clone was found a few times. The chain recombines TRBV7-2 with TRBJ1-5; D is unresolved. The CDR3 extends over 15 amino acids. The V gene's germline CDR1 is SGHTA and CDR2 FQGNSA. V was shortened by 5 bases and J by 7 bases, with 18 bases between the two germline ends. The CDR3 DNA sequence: TGTGCCAGCAGCCTAGACCCAGGCGGAGGGCAGCCCCAGCATTTT. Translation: CASSLDPGGGQPQHF. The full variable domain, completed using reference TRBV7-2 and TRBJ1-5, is GAGVSQSPSNKVTEKGKDVELRCDPISGHTALYWYRQSLGQGLEFLIYFQGNSAPDKSGLPSDRFSAERTGGSVSTLTIQRTQQEDSAVYLCASSLDPGGGQPQHFGDGTRLSIL.

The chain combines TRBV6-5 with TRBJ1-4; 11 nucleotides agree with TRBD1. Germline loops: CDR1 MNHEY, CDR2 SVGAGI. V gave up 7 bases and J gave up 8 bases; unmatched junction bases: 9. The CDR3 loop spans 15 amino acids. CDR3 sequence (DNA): TGTGCCAGCACGCGAGGGGGGACAGGGGGGGAAAAACTGTTTTTT. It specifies CASTRGGTGGEKLFF.

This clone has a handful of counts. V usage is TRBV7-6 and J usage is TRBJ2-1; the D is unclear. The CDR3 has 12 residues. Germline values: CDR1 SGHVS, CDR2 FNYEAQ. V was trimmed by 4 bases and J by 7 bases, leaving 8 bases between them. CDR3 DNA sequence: TGTGCCAGCAGCTCTCTCGGGAATGAGCAGTTCTTC. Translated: CASSSLGNEQFF.

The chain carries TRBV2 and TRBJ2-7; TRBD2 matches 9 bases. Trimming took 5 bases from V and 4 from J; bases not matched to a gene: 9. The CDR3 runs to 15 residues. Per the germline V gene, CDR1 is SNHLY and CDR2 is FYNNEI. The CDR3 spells CASSKTGTSPYEQYF. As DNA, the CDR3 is TGTGCCAGCAGTAAAACCGGGACTAGCCCTTACGAGCAGTACTTC.

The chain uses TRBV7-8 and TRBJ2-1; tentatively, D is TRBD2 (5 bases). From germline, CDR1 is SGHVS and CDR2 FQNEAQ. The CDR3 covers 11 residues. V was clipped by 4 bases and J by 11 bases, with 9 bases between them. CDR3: CASSSTGKQFF. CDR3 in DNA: TGTGCCAGCAGCTCCACGGGAAAGCAGTTCTTC.

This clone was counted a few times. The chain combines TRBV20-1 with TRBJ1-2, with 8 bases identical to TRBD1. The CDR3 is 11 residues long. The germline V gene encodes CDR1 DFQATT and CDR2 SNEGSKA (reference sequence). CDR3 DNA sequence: TGCAGCAGGGGGCAGGACTATGGCTACACCTTC. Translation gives CSRGQDYGYTF.

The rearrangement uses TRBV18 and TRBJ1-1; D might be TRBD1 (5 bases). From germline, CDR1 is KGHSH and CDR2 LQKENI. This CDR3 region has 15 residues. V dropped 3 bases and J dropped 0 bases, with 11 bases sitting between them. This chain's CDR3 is CASSPSVTVNTEAFF. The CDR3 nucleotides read TGTGCCAGCTCACCTTCCGTGACAGTGAACACTGAAGCTTTCTTT.